This TCR beta chain was identified in a study of beta chain features in type 1 diabetes. Across the study: There was similarity between patients and healthy donors in age, gender and cell yields. Sorted cells, more than 95,000,000 in number, were examined across all samples. Study conclusions and caveats: Moderately but significantly shorter TCRB CDR3s were found in Type 1 diabetes patients in all four CD4+ subsets.

The study reverse transcribed the entire isolated RNA, so it sequenced expressed TCRB transcripts. Roughly 3.4 million reads per sample on average were obtained from naive, central memory and regulatory T cell samples. The method was immunoSEQ multiplex PCR; TCRdb's version includes in-frame clones alone and lacks a portion of them. The sample consists of almost 350,000 clones, around 9% of them appearing once. This clone came up a few times. Its target is not known. Germline CDR1 is SGHDT and CDR2 is YYEEEE. V lost 1 base and J 4 bases, leaving 7 bases between the germline ends. The CDR3 covers 13 residues.

This rearrangement joins TRBV5-6 to TRBJ2-3, with D possibly TRBD2 on 5 matching bases. Sequencing input: central memory CD4+ T cells from blood. This clonotype originated in a man aged 25-45 years with type 1 diabetes. This chain's CDR3 is CASSLPSPDTQYF. CDR3 DNA sequence: TGTGCCAGCAGCTTGCCTAGCCCAGATACGCAGTATTTT.